The 16 T cell receptor beta chains below were found in one sample sequenced in a study of human T cells and chemical hapten exposure. The sample's time point: patch test 1, 2 weeks after DPC sensitization. The treatment denotes: therapeutic diphenylcyclopropenone sensitization with weekly scalp DPC. TCRdb re-analysed the RACE reads in MiXCR, keeping a single row per CDR3 protein. The sample carries about 90,000 distinct CDR3 sequences, about 10% recorded once. The sample in question was whole blood, obtained in connection with sensitization to the hapten diphenylcyclopropenone (DPC). The receptors derive from a man in his forties with alopecia areata. Some clones in this sample may be carry-over from other donors' samples.

A few counts support this clonotype. The J gene is TRBJ2-7, the V gene TRBV15, with 8 bases matching TRBD2. This CDR3 is built from 15 residues. Unmatched junction bases numbered 8, after V lost 3 bases and J lost 4 bases. The V gene's germline CDR1 is LNHNV and CDR2 YYDKDF (reference sequence). For the CDR3, the DNA is TGTGCCACCAGCAGGGCCCGGACTAGCTTTTACGAGCAGTACTTC. Encoded protein: CATSRARTSFYEQYF. Together with reference TRBV15 and TRBJ2-7, the CDR3 gives the full variable domain: DAMVIQNPRYQVTQFGKPVTLSCSQTLNHNVMYWYQQKSSQAPKLLFHYYDKDFNNEADTPDNFQSRRPNTSFCFLDIRSPGLGDTAMYLCATSRARTSFYEQYFGPGTRLTVT.

This clonotype came up a few times. The chain links TRBV21-1 to TRBJ2-5; the DNA was not used to check the table's D call, TRBD2. TRBV21-1 is a pseudogene. CDR3 length: 16 amino acids. CDR3 region: CASSKEEGGDQETQYF. CDR3 nucleotide sequence: TGTGCCAGCAGCAAAGAGGAGGGAGGTGATCAAGAGACCCAGTACTTC.

This clonotype was counted at least ten times. The chain joins TRBV29-1 to TRBJ2-7; 12 bases align to TRBD2. The CDR3 extends over 14 amino acids. Germline lookup yields CDR1 SQVTM and CDR2 ANQGSEA. V was clipped by 4 bases and J by 4 bases; unmatched bases: 5. CDR3 loop: CSVAGLAGAYEQYF. The CDR3, as DNA: TGCAGCGTTGCGGGACTAGCGGGTGCGTACGAGCAGTACTTC.

This rearrangement joins TRBV6-2 or TRBV6-3 to TRBJ1-1, with 9 bases fitting TRBD1. The CDR3 extends over 13 amino acids. Germline CDR1 is MNHEY and CDR2 is SVGEGT. J gave up 7 bases and V 7 bases, and 7 bases lay outside the gene matches. DNA of the CDR3: TGTGCCAGCACCCCGGCGGGACAGGGTGAAGCTTTCTTT. Translation gives CASTPAGQGEAFF.

This clonotype has ten or more counts. V is TRBV6-5 and J is TRBJ1-1, with no clear D. The CDR3 totals 13 residues. CDR1 and CDR2 (germline): MNHEY, SVGAGI. With 7 bases removed from V and 0 bases from J, the gap between germline ends came to 9 bases. DNA for the CDR3: TGTGCCAGCACCAATTACATGAACACTGAAGCTTTCTTT. It codes for CASTNYMNTEAFF.

This clonotype was observed a few times. The chain uses TRBV5-6 and TRBJ2-7; D not resolved. Germline values: CDR1 SGHDT, CDR2 YYEEEE. V dropped 1 base and J dropped 2 bases, with 10 bases sitting between them. This CDR3 comprises 14 residues. The CDR3, as DNA: TGTGCCAGCAGCTTGCAGTCAGGAGCCTACGAGCAGTACGTC. Translated: CASSLQSGAYEQYV.

This clonotype was counted only a few times. This chain connects TRBV24-1 to TRBJ2-3; 7 positions match TRBD2. The length of the CDR3 is 18 residues. The V gene's germline CDR1 is KGHDR and CDR2 SFDVKD. V was pared by 5 bases and J by 0 bases, with 13 bases of the junction left unmatched. CDR3 coding DNA: TGTGCCACCAGTGCCCTCTCCCAGCGGGGAGCTAGCACAGATACGCAGTATTTT. Its protein is CATSALSQRGASTDTQYF.

The chain links TRBV19 to TRBJ1-5, with 8 bases matching TRBD1. The length of the CDR3 is 15 residues. Germline-derived CDR1 and CDR2 are LNHDA and SQIVND (reference sequence). The V segment lost 6 bases and the J segment 0 bases; nucleotides outside the gene matches: 4. The CDR3 sequence is CASRDRVFSNQPQHF. In nucleotides, the CDR3 is TGTGCCAGTAGGGACAGGGTCTTTAGCAATCAGCCCCAGCATTTT.

This clonotype has ten or more counts. The V and J genes are TRBV5-6 and TRBJ1-5, with 12 bases that match TRBD1. CDR1 SGHDT and CDR2 YYEEEE come from the germline V gene. The CDR3 consists of 16 residues. Trimming cost V 2 bases and J 6 bases; bases outside gene matches: 6. The CDR3 loop reads CASSLTGQGASQPQHF. CDR3 in DNA: TGTGCCAGCAGCTTAACGGGACAGGGGGCAAGTCAGCCCCAGCATTTT.

This clonotype was found a few times. The rearrangement uses TRBV6-5 and TRBJ1-1; D is undetermined. CDR1 and CDR2 (germline): MNHEY, SVGAGI. Trimming took off 6 bases at V and 2 bases at J, with 22 bases between the two ends. The CDR3 contains 17 residues. The CDR3 nucleotides are TGTGCCAGCAGACCGGGCCCGGTAAGGCAGTTAAACACTGAAGCTTTCTTT. This gives the protein CASRPGPVRQLNTEAFF.

This clonotype was seen more than once but under ten times. The chain joins TRBV29-1 to TRBJ2-1; no reliable D call. The CDR3 sequence is 13 residues long. Germline V gene sequence: CDR1 SQVTM, CDR2 ANQGSEA. The V end was cut by 1 base, the J end by 4 bases, with 8 bases between. The CDR3 nucleotides read TGCAGCGTTGAAGGTACACGGTACAATGAGCAGTTCTTC. This encodes CSVEGTRYNEQFF.

This clonotype was detected ten times or more. The chain joins TRBV2 to TRBJ1-2; no firm D call. Trimming stripped 4 bases from V and 7 bases from J, with 7 bases between. The CDR3 contains 11 residues. In germline, CDR1 is SNHLY, CDR2 FYNNEI. CDR3 bases: TGTGCCAGCAGTGGTGGTATTGGCTACACCTTC. Translating gives CASSGGIGYTF.

This clonotype was seen only a few times. The chain joins TRBV27 to TRBJ2-1, with 9 bases fitting TRBD2. Looked up from germline, CDR1 is MNHEY and CDR2 is SMNVEV (reference sequence). With V trimmed by 2 bases and J by 7 bases, 6 bases remained unmatched. The CDR3 spans 15 residues. CDR3 DNA: TGTGCCAGCAGTTTAATGGCTAGCGGGACTAATGAGCAGTTCTTC. Translation gives CASSLMASGTNEQFF.

The chain recombines TRBV14 with TRBJ2-3, with a weak D call TRBD2 (5 bases). The CDR3 is 14 residues long. The V gene lost 1 base and the J gene lost 4 bases, with 9 bases spanning the gap. Germline CDR1 reads SGHDN; CDR2 reads FVKESK. DNA for the CDR3: TGTGCCAGCAGCCAAGTCCTAGCAGCAGATACGCAGTATTTT. Its translation: CASSQVLAADTQYF.

The chain employs TRBV7-2 and TRBJ2-3; 9 nucleotides match TRBD2. Losses at the gene ends were 2 bases for V and 12 bases for J; bases not matched to a gene: 12. This CDR3 contains 15 residues. CDR1 is SGHTA, CDR2 FQGNSA, per germline. This CDR3 is CASSLTRGVAGDQYF. As DNA, the CDR3 is TGTGCCAGCAGCTTAACCCGAGGGGTAGCGGGAGATCAGTATTTT.

This chain connects TRBV5-1 to TRBJ2-3, with D perhaps matching TRBD2 (6 bases). CDR1 SGHRS and CDR2 YFSETQ come from the germline V gene. V lost 0 bases, J lost 5 bases, and 16 bases lay in between. This CDR3 is 16 amino acids long. The CDR3 protein is CASSLARAGGVDTQYF. CDR3 nucleotide sequence: TGCGCCAGCAGCTTGGCCCGGGCTGGAGGGGTAGATACGCAGTATTTT.